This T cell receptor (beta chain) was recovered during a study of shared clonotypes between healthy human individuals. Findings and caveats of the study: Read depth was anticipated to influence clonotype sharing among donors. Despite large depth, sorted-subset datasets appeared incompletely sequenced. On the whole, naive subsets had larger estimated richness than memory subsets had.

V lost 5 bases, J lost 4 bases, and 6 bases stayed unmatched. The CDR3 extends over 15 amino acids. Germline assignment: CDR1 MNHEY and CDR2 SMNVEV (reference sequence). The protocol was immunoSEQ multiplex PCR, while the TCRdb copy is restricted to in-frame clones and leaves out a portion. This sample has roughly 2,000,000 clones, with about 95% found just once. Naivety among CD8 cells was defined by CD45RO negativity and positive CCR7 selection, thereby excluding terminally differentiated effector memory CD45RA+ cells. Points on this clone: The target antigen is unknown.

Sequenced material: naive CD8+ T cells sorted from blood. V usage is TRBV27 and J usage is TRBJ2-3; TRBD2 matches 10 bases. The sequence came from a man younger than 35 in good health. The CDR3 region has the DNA TGTGCCAGCAGTCCAAGGACTAGCGGCGCAGATACGCAGTATTTT. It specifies CASSPRTSGADTQYF.